The clone carrying this T cell receptor beta chain came up a few times. Its matching antigen is unknown. These data come from a study of cytomegalovirus exposure and HLA in healthy donors. General study findings and limits: In a later analysis, most CMV-associated TCR beta chains appeared HLA-restricted. As a later analysis showed, a missense DCLRE1C variant was linked to trimming of TCR beta V- and J-genes.

In the PCR, 60 Vbeta and 13 Jbeta primers were used. Using immunoSEQ multiplex PCR, the repertoire was profiled, and TCRdb retains in-frame clones only, with some absent. The profile shows some 130,000 clones, 80% of them singletons. The CDR3 is made up of 16 amino acids. The junction had 6 bases not matched to a gene; V was cut back by 3 bases and J by 2 bases. The germline V gene encodes CDR1 MGHRA and CDR2 YSYEKL. The TCR was taken from a man aged 25 to 45 in good health and CMV-seronegative. The J gene is TRBJ2-5, the V gene TRBV4-1; TRBD2 matches at 10 bases. Sequencing used PBMCs. The CDR3 protein is CASSHVGLANQETQYF. For the CDR3, the DNA is TGCGCCAGCAGCCACGTGGGACTAGCGAATCAAGAGACCCAGTACTTC.